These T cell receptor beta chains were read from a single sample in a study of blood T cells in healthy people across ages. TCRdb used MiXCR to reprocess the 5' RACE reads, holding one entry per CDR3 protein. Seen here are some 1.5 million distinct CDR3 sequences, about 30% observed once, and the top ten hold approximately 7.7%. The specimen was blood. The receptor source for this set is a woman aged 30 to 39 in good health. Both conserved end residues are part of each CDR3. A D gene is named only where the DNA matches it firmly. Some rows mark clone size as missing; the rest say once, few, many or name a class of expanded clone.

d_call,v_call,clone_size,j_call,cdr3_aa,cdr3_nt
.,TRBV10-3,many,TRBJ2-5,CAIRSIASEETQYF,TGTGCCATCAGATCCATCGCTAGCGAAGAGACCCAGTACTTC
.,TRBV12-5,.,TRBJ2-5,CASGLATVEGEETQYF,TGTGCTAGTGGTTTGGCGACAGTAGAGGGCGAGGAGACCCAGTACTTC
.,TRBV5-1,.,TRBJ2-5,CASSPVFDGQETQYF,TGCGCCAGCAGCCCCGTATTCGACGGACAAGAGACCCAGTACTTC
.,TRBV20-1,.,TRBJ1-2,CSARDNWPGLGGYTF,TGCAGTGCTAGAGATAATTGGCCAGGACTGGGAGGCTACACCTTC
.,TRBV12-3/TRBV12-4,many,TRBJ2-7,CASSSNRGGREQYF,TGTGCCAGCAGTTCCAACAGGGGAGGGCGAGAGCAGTACTTC
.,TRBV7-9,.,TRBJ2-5,CASSSSTGIETQYF,TGTGCCAGCAGCTCCTCGACGGGGATTGAGACCCAGTACTTC
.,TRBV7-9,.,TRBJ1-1,CASKLGSEAFF,TGTGCCAGCAAATTGGGATCTGAAGCTTTCTTT
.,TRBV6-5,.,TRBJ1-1,CASSYYDRPNTEAFF,TGTGCCAGCAGTTACTACGACCGGCCAAACACTGAAGCTTTCTTT
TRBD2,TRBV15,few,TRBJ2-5,CATSRDRRLAGQETQYF,TGTGCCACCAGCAGAGATCGGCGACTAGCGGGCCAAGAGACCCAGTACTTC
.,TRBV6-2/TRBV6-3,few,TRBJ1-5,CASSYSLRSGKNQPQHF,TGTGCCAGCAGTTACTCACTCAGGTCCGGGAAAAATCAGCCCCAGCATTTT
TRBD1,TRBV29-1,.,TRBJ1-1,CSVEQGKDTEAFF,TGCAGCGTGGAACAGGGGAAGGACACTGAAGCTTTCTTT
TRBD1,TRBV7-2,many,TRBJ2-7,CASSPDQVRAGGYEQYF,TGTGCCAGCAGTCCCGACCAGGTGCGGGCAGGGGGCTACGAGCAGTACTTC
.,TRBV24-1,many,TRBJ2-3,CATSDGSFLTDTQYF,TGTGCCACCAGTGATGGTAGCTTCCTCACAGATACGCAGTATTTT
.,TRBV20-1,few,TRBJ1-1,CSANVLWGNRNTEAFF,TGCAGTGCTAATGTGCTCTGGGGAAACAGAAACACTGAAGCTTTCTTT
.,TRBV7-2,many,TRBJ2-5,CASSPGAGVEETQYF,TGTGCCAGCAGCCCGGGGGCAGGGGTGGAAGAGACCCAGTACTTC
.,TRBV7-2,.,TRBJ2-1,CASSTRQEQRGFF,TGTGCCAGCAGCACACGACAGGAGCAGAGAGGGTTCTTC
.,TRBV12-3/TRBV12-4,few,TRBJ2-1,CASSSQRAASYNEQFF,TGTGCCAGCAGTTCCCAGCGGGCCGCTTCCTACAATGAGCAGTTCTTC
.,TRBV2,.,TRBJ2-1,CASSPRQYLFF,TGCGCCAGCAGTCCTCGACAGTATCTGTTCTTC
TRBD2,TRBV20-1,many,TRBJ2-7,CSASVASGNHEQYF,TGCAGTGCTAGTGTGGCTAGCGGGAACCACGAGCAGTACTTC
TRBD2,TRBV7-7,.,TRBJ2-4,CASSLTLAGSGNEQYF,TGTGCCAGCAGCTTGACGCTAGCGGGGAGTGGCAATGAGCAGTACTTC
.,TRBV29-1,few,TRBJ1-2,CSVEAAEAGGYTF,TGCAGCGTTGAAGCCGCAGAGGCCGGCGGCTACACCTTC
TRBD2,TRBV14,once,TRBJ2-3,CASSLYRAGSGTDTQYF,TGTGCCAGCAGCCTCTACCGAGCGGGATCGGGGACAGATACGCAGTATTTT
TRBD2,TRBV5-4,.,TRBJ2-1,CASSLIALADNEQFF,TGTGCCAGCAGCTTGATAGCACTAGCGGACAATGAGCAGTTCTTC
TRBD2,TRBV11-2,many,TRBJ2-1,CASSPRLADYNEQFF,TGTGCCAGCAGCCCGCGACTAGCGGACTACAATGAGCAGTTCTTC